These 27 T cell receptor beta chains came from one sample sequenced in a study of shared clonotypes between healthy human individuals. TCRdb's copy holds only in-frame clones and misses some; the assay was immunoSEQ multiplex PCR. The table includes fewer than 650,000 clones, about 79% detected once. Sequencing input: PBMCs. The receptors shown here come from a woman between 35 and 50 years old in good health. Some clones in this sample may be carry-over from other donors' samples.

V and J are TRBV4-1 and TRBJ2-1; 13 bases fit TRBD2. The CDR3 loop spans 18 amino acids. V dropped 9 bases and J dropped 1; count of bases not matched to a gene: 12. Germline V gene sequence: CDR1 MGHRA, CDR2 YSYEKL. The CDR3 spells CASGGLAGPPGSYNEQFF. The DNA for the CDR3 is TGCGCCAGTGGGGGACTAGCGGGACCACCAGGGTCCTACAATGAGCAGTTCTTC.

The chain uses TRBV30 and TRBJ1-1; no reliable D call. CDR1 and CDR2 (germline): GTSNPN, SVGIG (reference sequence). This CDR3 has 13 amino acids. Trimming stripped 0 bases from V and 3 bases from J, with 8 bases between. The CDR3 loop reads CAWSVSHYTEAFF. The CDR3 DNA sequence: TGTGCCTGGAGTGTATCCCACTACACTGAAGCTTTCTTT.

V usage is TRBV30 and J usage is TRBJ1-1, with 10 bases fitting TRBD1. This CDR3 comprises 17 residues. Germline V gene lookup returns CDR1 GTSNPN and CDR2 SVGIG (reference sequence). With 2 bases clipped from V and 5 bases from J, the junction kept 14 bases outside the gene matches. CDR3 region: CAWSPGRTGGMWTEAFF. The DNA of the CDR3 is TGTGCCTGGAGTCCGGGTCGGACAGGGGGGATGTGGACTGAAGCTTTCTTT.

This chain links TRBV28 with TRBJ1-2; D is perhaps TRBD1 (5 bases). This CDR3 contains 14 residues. Germline V gene data show CDR1 as MDHEN and CDR2 as SYDVKM. Trimming cost V 1 base and J 7 bases, with 13 bases left between them. CDR3 protein: CASSLYRGTGGYTF. CDR3 DNA sequence: TGTGCCAGCAGTTTATATCGGGGGACGGGTGGCTACACCTTC.

This clone has a handful of counts. DNA of the CDR3: TGTGCCTGGGGATCTAGCGGGGGTGGGCAGACCCAGTACTTC. Amino acid sequence: CAWGSSGGGQTQYF. The V gene is TRBV30, the J gene TRBJ2-5; 10 positions match TRBD2. The ends lost 5 bases at V and 6 bases at J; junction bases unmatched: 9. CDR1 and CDR2 from the germline V gene are GTSNPN and SVGIG (reference sequence). The CDR3 is 14 residues long.

V is TRBV5-1 and J is TRBJ2-1; a possible D gene is TRBD2 (6 bases). Trimming pared 0 bases from V and 0 bases from J, leaving 10 bases between. CDR3 length equals 16 residues. The germline gives CDR1 SGHRS, CDR2 YFSETQ. CDR3 residues: CASSLDTGDSYNEQFF. In nucleotides, the CDR3 is TGCGCCAGCAGCTTGGATACGGGGGACTCCTACAATGAGCAGTTCTTC.

This rearrangement joins TRBV11-2 to TRBJ2-7; perhaps D is TRBD1 or TRBD2 (7 bases each). V was pared by 2 bases and J by 2 bases, with 16 bases between. The CDR3 is made up of 16 amino acids. Germline CDR1 reads SGHAT; CDR2 reads FQNNGV. This CDR3 is CASSLTSGGGTYEQYF. DNA for the CDR3: TGTGCCAGCAGCTTAACCTCAGGGGGAGGGACCTACGAGCAGTACTTC.

This clone was found many times. Additional DNA sequences in this sample encode the identical CDR3. The chain has TRBV10-1 and TRBJ2-2, with TRBD1 matching over 7 bases. V lost 5 bases, J lost 0 bases, and 3 bases stayed unmatched. The germline gives CDR1 WNHNN, CDR2 SYGVQD (reference sequence). This CDR3 has 15 amino acids. DNA for the CDR3: TGCGCCAGCAGTCGGGACAGCGCGAACACCGGGGAGCTGTTTTTT. This translates into CASSRDSANTGELFF.

This chain uses TRBV11-2 with TRBJ2-5, with D perhaps TRBD1 (5 bases). Trimming took off 2 bases at V and 3 bases at J, with 10 bases between the two ends. Per the germline V gene, CDR1 is SGHAT and CDR2 is FQNNGV. This CDR3 spans 14 amino acids. For the CDR3, the DNA is TGTGCCAGCAGCTTACGACAGCCCGAAGAGACCCAGTACTTC. It encodes CASSLRQPEETQYF.

V and J are TRBV6-5 and TRBJ2-7, with TRBD1 matching 7 bases. J lost 3 bases, V lost 10 bases, and 9 bases had no gene match. This CDR3 spans 13 amino acids. The V gene's germline CDR1 is MNHEY and CDR2 SVGAGI. The CDR3 is CATSRDSFYEQYF. As DNA, the CDR3 is TGTGCCACCTCGAGGGACAGCTTCTACGAGCAGTACTTC.

The J gene is TRBJ2-7, the V gene TRBV28; TRBD2 is a possible D gene (5 bases). The CDR3 sequence is 13 residues long. Trimming stripped 5 bases from V and 6 bases from J, with 14 bases between. CDR1 MDHEN and CDR2 SYDVKM come from the germline V gene. This CDR3 is CASSRPTGSEQYF. The CDR3 DNA reads TGTGCCAGCAGTCGTCCCACGGGGTCCGAGCAGTACTTC.

This sequence joins TRBV6-5 and TRBJ2-1; 7 bases line up with TRBD2. The germline V gene has CDR1 MNHEY and CDR2 SVGAGI. The CDR3 length is 14 residues. After removal of 6 bases from V and 6 bases from J, the junction contained 8 bases not matched to a gene. CDR3 loop: CASRGGRVGNEQFF. The CDR3 nucleotides are TGTGCCAGCAGGGGCGGGAGAGTGGGCAATGAGCAGTTCTTC.

The V and J genes are TRBV6-9 and TRBJ2-5; D unresolved. Trimming removed 5 bases at V and 2 bases at J, with 12 bases between. The germline CDR1 and CDR2 sequences are MNHGY and SVAAGI. There are 14 residues in the CDR3. CDR3 sequence (DNA): TGTGCCAGCAGTGTAAAAGAAGAACAAGAGACCCAGTACTTC. Translating gives CASSVKEEQETQYF.

The chain employs TRBV29-1 and TRBJ2-1; 13 bases fit TRBD2. V lost 1 base, J lost 4 bases, and 4 bases stayed unmatched. The CDR3 is 16 residues long. The germline gives CDR1 SQVTM, CDR2 ANQGSEA. This chain's CDR3 is CSVEGTSGGPYNEQFF. The CDR3 nucleotides read TGCAGCGTTGAAGGGACTAGCGGGGGACCTTACAATGAGCAGTTCTTC.

A few counts support this clone. The chain carries TRBV4-1 and TRBJ2-7; D might be TRBD1 or TRBD2, each matching 6 bases. Trimming shortened V by 2 bases and J by 3 bases, and 20 bases separated the two germline ends. The germline V gene encodes CDR1 MGHRA and CDR2 YSYEKL. There are 17 residues in the CDR3. CDR3 in amino acids: CASSQSGGGGGIYEQYF. The CDR3 bases are TGCGCCAGCAGCCAATCCGGGGGCGGCGGAGGAATCTACGAGCAGTACTTC.

The chain employs TRBV10-3 and TRBJ2-7, with 10 nucleotides matching TRBD1. J was trimmed by 3 bases and V by 6 bases; bases with no gene match: 14. CDR3 length: 17 residues. Germline CDR1 is ENHRY and CDR2 is SYGVKD. The CDR3 nucleotides are TGTGCCATCAGGGGGACAGGGGAGGGACGGTATTTCTACGAGCAGTACTTC. Encoded protein: CAIRGTGEGRYFYEQYF.

The genes are TRBV2 and TRBJ2-7; the match to TRBD2 covers 15 bases. With 4 bases clipped from V and 4 bases from J, the junction kept 5 bases outside the gene matches. The germline CDR1 and CDR2 sequences are SNHLY and FYNNEI. The CDR3 totals 16 residues. CDR3 sequence: CASSAGLAGGGYEQYF. CDR3 nucleotide sequence: TGTGCCAGCAGTGCGGGACTAGCGGGGGGCGGATACGAGCAGTACTTC.

This chain connects TRBV4-2 to TRBJ2-7; a possible D gene is TRBD1 (6 bases). There are 16 residues in the CDR3. V was pared by 0 bases and J by 0 bases, with 12 bases between. Germline CDR1 is LGHNA and CDR2 is YNFKEQ. The CDR3 sequence is CASSQEVEDSSYEQYF. CDR3 DNA: TGTGCCAGCAGCCAAGAAGTCGAGGACAGCTCCTACGAGCAGTACTTC.

J is TRBJ1-1 and V is TRBV5-8; D possibly corresponds to TRBD1 (5 bases). V dropped 0 bases and J dropped 5 bases, with 14 bases sitting between them. The CDR3 is made up of 15 amino acids. Germline V gene sequence: CDR1 SGHTS, CDR2 YDEGEE. Here the CDR3 reads CASSLAGTIGTEAFF. The CDR3 coding sequence is TGTGCCAGCAGCTTGGCCGGGACCATAGGGACTGAAGCTTTCTTT.

The chain is built from TRBV5-1 and TRBJ1-5; D unclear. Per the germline V gene, CDR1 is SGHRS and CDR2 is YFSETQ. This CDR3 has 15 amino acids. The ends were cut back, 0 bases at V and 3 bases at J, with 10 bases in the middle. CDR3 nucleotides: TGCGCCAGCAGCTTGGCCGGGGTGACCAATCAGCCCCAGCATTTT. This codes for CASSLAGVTNQPQHF.

Regarding this clone: A far larger clone differs by one base, so this is likely a read error. V is TRBV5-1 and J is TRBJ2-5, with 8 bases lining up with TRBD1. The CDR3 runs 16 residues. Unmatched junction bases numbered 10, after V lost 3 bases and J lost 3 bases. Germline V CDR1 and CDR2: SGHRS, YFSETQ. CDR3 sequence reads: CASSCNPGTGEETQYF. The CDR3 DNA reads TGCGCCAGCAGCTGCAATCCCGGGACAGGAGAAGAGACCCAGTACTTC. The full variable domain, in which reference TRBV5-1 and TRBJ2-5 provide the parts outside the CDR3, is KAGVTQTPRYLIKTRGQQVTLSCSPISGHRSVSWYQQTPGQGLQFLFEYFSETQRNKGNFPGRFSGRQFSNSRSEMNVSTLELGDSALYLCASSCNPGTGEETQYFGPGTRLLVL.

The chain links TRBV19 to TRBJ1-2, with 10 positions matching TRBD1. Germline V CDR1 and CDR2: LNHDA, SQIVND (reference sequence). The CDR3 loop spans 15 amino acids. The trim removed 6 bases at V and 13 bases at J, leaving 17 bases unmatched. This chain's CDR3 is CASRALDRGREGGTF. The CDR3 DNA sequence: TGTGCCAGTAGGGCCCTCGACAGGGGGCGCGAGGGAGGCACCTTC.

In this sample, this clone turned up a few times. The chain is built from TRBV29-1 and TRBJ1-1; 7 bases match TRBD1. The V segment lost 2 bases and the J segment 5 bases; nucleotides outside the gene matches: 14. Germline loops: CDR1 SQVTM, CDR2 ANQGSEA. The CDR3 spans 16 residues. CDR3 nucleotides: TGCAGCGTTGAAAAAGTATACGACAGGGACAAAACTGAAGCTTTCTTT. It codes for CSVEKVYDRDKTEAFF.

Concerning this clone: Other DNA sequences in this specimen translate into the identical CDR3. The chain combines TRBV29-1 with TRBJ2-7; 9 bases are a match to TRBD1. The CDR3 totals 12 residues. Germline CDR1 and CDR2: SQVTM and ANQGSEA. The ends lost 4 bases at V and 6 bases at J; junction bases unmatched: 4. CDR3 sequence: CSVGDRDSEQYF. In DNA, the CDR3 is TGCAGCGTTGGGGACAGGGATTCCGAGCAGTACTTC.

This clone was detected only once. The chain is built from TRBV7-9 and TRBJ2-2; D might be TRBD2 (5 bases). The germline gives CDR1 SEHNR, CDR2 FQNEAQ (reference sequence). This CDR3 region has 14 residues. The V gene lost 1 base and the J gene lost 6 bases, with 9 bases spanning the gap. The CDR3 bases are TGTGCCAGCAGCTTAGTAAGGGAGTCCGGGGAGCTGTTTTTT. Its translation is CASSLVRESGELFF. Full variable domain (rest looked up from reference TRBV7-9 and TRBJ2-2): DTGVSQNPRHKITKRGQNVTFRCDPISEHNRLYWYRQTLGQGPEFLTYFQNEAQLEKSRLLSDRFSAERPKGSFSTLEIQRTEQGDSAMYLCASSLVRESGELFFGEGSRLTVL.

In this sample, this clone turned up many times. This chain links TRBV10-1 with TRBJ2-1; 8 nucleotides line up with TRBD2. This CDR3 comprises 15 residues. Germline V lookup: CDR1 WNHNN, CDR2 SYGVQD (reference sequence). V lost 3 bases and J lost 2; bases outside the gene matches: 3. CDR3 loop: CASSEWRGAYNEQFF. CDR3 nucleotides: TGCGCCAGCAGTGAATGGCGGGGGGCCTACAATGAGCAGTTCTTC.

The V gene is TRBV7-2, the J gene TRBJ2-2; unclear D gene. Per the germline V gene, CDR1 is SGHTA and CDR2 is FQGNSA. V lost 2 bases, J lost 4 bases, and 8 bases lay in between. CDR3 length equals 14 residues. The CDR3 coding sequence is TGTGCCAGCAGCTTAAGACCGACCACCGGGGAGCTGTTTTTT. Amino acid sequence: CASSLRPTTGELFF.